These T cell receptor beta chains were read from a single sample in a study of T cell responses to AZD1222 COVID-19 vaccine. Method: immunoSEQ multiplex PCR; TCRdb's copy keeps in-frame clones and lacks some. The table records 100,000 to 120,000 clones, just over 85% of them present only once. The sequencing here drew on peripheral blood, taken on day 0 of AZD1222 vaccination. The receptors come from an adult in good health. CDR3s include the opening cysteine and the closing phenylalanine or tryptophan. Fields, in order: J gene, V gene, D gene, CDR3 DNA, CDR3 protein. A D gene is named only where the DNA matches it firmly.

j_gene: TRBJ2-7
v_gene: TRBV5-1
d_gene: TRBD1
CDR3nt: TGCGCCAGCAGATCCGGGACAGGATTCTCCTACGAGCAGTACTTC
CDR3aa: CASRSGTGFSYEQYF

j_gene: TRBJ1-6
v_gene: TRBV30
d_gene: -
CDR3nt: TGTGCCTGGAGCCCGACAGTGAGCTCCTATAATTCACCCCTCCACTTT
CDR3aa: CAWSPTVSSYNSPLHF

j_gene: TRBJ1-5
v_gene: TRBV12-3/TRBV12-4
d_gene: -
CDR3nt: TGTGCCAGCAGTCCCGATTTGAGTCAGCCCCAGCATTTT
CDR3aa: CASSPDLSQPQHF

j_gene: TRBJ1-5
v_gene: TRBV6-1
d_gene: -
CDR3nt: TGTGCCAGCAGTGAAGCCGGGGACACGAATCAGCCCCAGCATTTT
CDR3aa: CASSEAGDTNQPQHF

j_gene: TRBJ1-1
v_gene: TRBV20-1
d_gene: -
CDR3nt: TGCAGTGCTAGAGCCGAGGGAGCTTTCTTT
CDR3aa: CSARAEGAFF

j_gene: TRBJ1-2
v_gene: TRBV30
d_gene: -
CDR3nt: TGTGCCTGGACCATCATTCAGTCCCCATATGTCGGCTACACCTTC
CDR3aa: CAWTIIQSPYVGYTF

j_gene: TRBJ1-2
v_gene: TRBV6-5
d_gene: -
CDR3nt: TGTGCCAGCAGCTCACAAGAGGGTAACTATGGCTACACCTTC
CDR3aa: CASSSQEGNYGYTF

j_gene: TRBJ1-2
v_gene: TRBV11-2
d_gene: -
CDR3nt: TGTGCCAGCAGCCCCGGACTTAACTATGGCTACACCTTC
CDR3aa: CASSPGLNYGYTF

j_gene: TRBJ1-1
v_gene: TRBV29-1
d_gene: -
CDR3nt: TGCAGCGTTGTCTCGCAGATGAACACTGAAGCTTTCTTT
CDR3aa: CSVVSQMNTEAFF

j_gene: TRBJ1-6
v_gene: TRBV7-8
d_gene: -
CDR3nt: TGTGCCAGCAGCTTAGCGGGGAATTCACCCCTCCACTTT
CDR3aa: CASSLAGNSPLHF

j_gene: TRBJ2-7
v_gene: TRBV4-2
d_gene: -
CDR3nt: TGTGCCAGCAGCCAAGGACCTGACGAGCAGTACTTC
CDR3aa: CASSQGPDEQYF

j_gene: TRBJ1-2
v_gene: TRBV27
d_gene: TRBD1
CDR3nt: TGTGCCAGCAGTTTATCGTGGGACAGGGCCCCTGATGGCTACACCTTC
CDR3aa: CASSLSWDRAPDGYTF

j_gene: TRBJ2-5
v_gene: TRBV11-1
d_gene: -
CDR3nt: TGTGCCAGCAGCTTATCGCAGGCCCAAGAGACCCAGTACTTC
CDR3aa: CASSLSQAQETQYF

j_gene: TRBJ2-3
v_gene: TRBV7-8
d_gene: -
CDR3nt: TGTGCCAGCAGCTTAGGTAGGAGGACGCAGTATTTT
CDR3aa: CASSLGRRTQYF

j_gene: TRBJ2-3
v_gene: TRBV10-3
d_gene: -
CDR3nt: TGTGCCATCAGTGACGGCGTGGCGTCCACAGATACGCAGTATTTT
CDR3aa: CAISDGVASTDTQYF

j_gene: TRBJ1-1
v_gene: TRBV6-5
d_gene: -
CDR3nt: TGTGCCAGCAGTTACCCCAGGGGCGGGGTGAACACTGAAGCTTTCTTT
CDR3aa: CASSYPRGGVNTEAFF

j_gene: TRBJ2-7
v_gene: TRBV25-1
d_gene: TRBD1
CDR3nt: TGTGCCAGCACAAAACAGGGACAGGAGCAGTACTTC
CDR3aa: CASTKQGQEQYF

j_gene: TRBJ1-3
v_gene: TRBV7-6
d_gene: TRBD1
CDR3nt: TGTGCCAGCAGCTCTTCCTCGCAGGGGGGGGGAAACACCATATATTTT
CDR3aa: CASSSSSQGGGNTIYF

j_gene: TRBJ1-3
v_gene: TRBV11-2
d_gene: -
CDR3nt: TGTGCCAGCAGCCGGGACCTCCCTACCGACACCATATATTTT
CDR3aa: CASSRDLPTDTIYF